Listed here are 32 T cell receptor beta chains from one sample, sequenced in a study of TIL therapy for anti-PD-1-resistant metastatic lung cancer. The immunoSEQ assay was v3. Libraries were prepared by immunoSEQ multiplex PCR; TCRdb keeps only in-frame clonotypes and omits some of them. The sample consists of roughly 8,000 clones, around 74% of them appearing once. Indicated time point: pre-treatment sample, taken before nivolumab and TIL therapy. The tumor samples were excised metastases, mostly pleural nodules or supraclavicular lymph nodes. Sequenced material: tumor tissue, taken at baseline. Receptors originate from a person aged 25-85 years with non-small cell lung cancer.

The table lists this clone with a few counts. J is TRBJ2-5 and V is TRBV2; D perhaps matches TRBD2 (6 bases). The CDR3 contains 15 residues. The V and J ends lost 2 bases and 5 bases respectively, with 15 bases between them. Germline V gene sequence: CDR1 SNHLY, CDR2 FYNNEI. CDR3 sequence: CASSELGGVLETQYF. Written as DNA, the CDR3 is TGTGCCAGCAGTGAATTGGGGGGAGTGTTGGAGACCCAGTACTTC.

The genes are TRBV7-2 and TRBJ2-7; 11 bases align to TRBD2. CDR3 length equals 15 residues. CDR1 and CDR2 from the germline V gene are SGHTA and FQGNSA. The J segment lost 4 bases and the V segment lost 6 bases, leaving 8 bases of the junction unmatched. DNA for the CDR3: TGTGCCAGCAGACCCACCACTAGCGGGAGTTACGAGCAGTACTTC. The encoded protein is CASRPTTSGSYEQYF.

The chain carries TRBV11-2 and TRBJ2-2; TRBD1 aligns across 7 bases. Germline V gene sequence: CDR1 SGHAT, CDR2 FQNNGV. The ends lost 5 bases at V and 1 base at J; junction bases unmatched: 10. This CDR3 is 17 amino acids long. CDR3 coding DNA: TGTGCCAGCAGCCAATCAAATCGACAGGGGAACACCGGGGAGCTGTTTTTT. Its translation: CASSQSNRQGNTGELFF.

This clone was seen a single time. The chain carries TRBV19 and TRBJ1-2; the D is unclear. The germline V gene has CDR1 LNHDA and CDR2 SQIVND (reference sequence). Trimming shortened V by 0 bases and J by 4 bases, and 9 bases separated the two germline ends. The CDR3 runs 14 residues. CDR3 DNA: TGTGCCAGTAGTATAGATCGCCGGCCCTATGGCTACACCTTC. It yields the protein CASSIDRRPYGYTF.

This clone was observed a few times. CDR3 region: CASSFTGQGSSPLHF. The CDR3 coding sequence is TGTGCCAGCAGCTTTACCGGACAGGGGAGTTCACCCCTCCACTTT. The genes are TRBV5-6 and TRBJ1-6; 9 nucleotides align to TRBD1. V trimming: 2 bases; J trimming: 9 bases; junction bases outside the gene matches: 6. This CDR3 has 15 residues. Germline V lookup: CDR1 SGHDT, CDR2 YYEEEE.

V usage is TRBV5-1 and J usage is TRBJ2-5; TRBD1 aligns across 9 bases. Gene TRBJ2-7 matches the end of the DNA better, so the J call may be wrong. CDR3 size: 17 residues. Germline CDR1 reads SGHRS; CDR2 reads YFSETQ. The CDR3 protein is CASSRVSGQGISYEQYF. The CDR3 DNA follows: TGCGCCAGCAGCAGAGTGTCAGGACAGGGGATCTCCTACGAGCAGTACTTC.

This chain connects TRBV28 to TRBJ2-7; TRBD1 matches 9 bases. The trim removed 7 bases at V and 2 bases at J, leaving 9 bases unmatched. There are 15 residues in the CDR3. Germline-derived CDR1 and CDR2 are MDHEN and SYDVKM. CDR3 nucleotides: TGTGCCAGCAAACTACCGGGACAGGGACCCTACGAGCAGTACTTC. Encoded protein: CASKLPGQGPYEQYF.

The chain is built from TRBV19 and TRBJ2-7, with TRBD1 as a possible D gene (5 bases). Germline lookup yields CDR1 LNHDA and CDR2 SQIVND (reference sequence). The CDR3 runs 14 residues. Trimming removed 1 base from V and 6 bases from J, with 13 bases in between. CDR3 loop: CASSIGQGRSEQYF. The CDR3 DNA reads as TGTGCCAGTAGTATAGGGCAGGGTCGAAGCGAGCAGTACTTC.

This chain connects TRBV23-1 to TRBJ2-1, with D unresolved. TRBV23-1 is labeled an ORF, and its function is uncertain. The V and J ends lost 0 bases and 8 bases respectively, with 14 bases between them. The CDR3 contains 15 residues. The CDR3 DNA reads as TGCGCCAGCAGTCAATCCGGCCCCCGCCAGGATGAGCAGTTCTTC. This encodes CASSQSGPRQDEQFF.

This chain uses TRBV29-1 with TRBJ1-1; D gene uncertain. The CDR3 covers 10 residues. The V end was cut by 4 bases, the J end by 2 bases, with 2 bases between. Germline CDR1 reads SQVTM; CDR2 reads ANQGSEA. DNA of the CDR3: TGCAGCGTTGTTAACACTGAAGCTTTCTTT. Translation gives CSVVNTEAFF.

This rearrangement joins TRBV6-1 to TRBJ2-1; D not certain. The CDR3 spans 15 residues. CDR1 and CDR2 (germline): MNHNS, SASEGT. The germline V and J ends were trimmed by 4 bases and 0 bases, with 10 bases remaining between them. CDR3 coding DNA: TGTGCCAGCAGTGTTGTCGACTTCTCCTACAATGAGCAGTTCTTC. Translating gives CASSVVDFSYNEQFF.

This chain connects TRBV30 to TRBJ2-1; a weak D match, TRBD2 (5 bases). The CDR3 totals 13 residues. The V and J ends lost 7 bases and 4 bases respectively, with 14 bases between them. Germline CDR1 and CDR2: GTSNPN and SVGIG (reference sequence). This chain's CDR3 is CAYYGDRYNEQFF. DNA of the CDR3: TGTGCCTATTACGGGGATCGTTACAATGAGCAGTTCTTC.

This clone occurred once. The chain employs TRBV11-2 and TRBJ1-3; no reliable D call. The CDR3 covers 15 residues. Germline assignment: CDR1 SGHAT and CDR2 FQNNGV. With 10 bases removed from V and 3 bases from J, the gap between germline ends came to 19 bases. The CDR3 region has the DNA TGTGCCACCGAAACGAGCGGGTTCGGTGGAAACACCATATATTTT. As protein: CATETSGFGGNTIYF.

V usage is TRBV7-8 and J usage is TRBJ2-7; 7 nucleotides match TRBD2. The CDR3 is 16 residues long. Germline CDR1 SGHVS, CDR2 FQNEAQ. J was trimmed by 2 bases and V by 5 bases; bases with no gene match: 12. This chain's CDR3 is CASSPREGGRAYEQYF. The CDR3 coding sequence is TGTGCCAGCAGCCCTAGGGAGGGTGGGCGAGCCTACGAGCAGTACTTC. Together with reference TRBV7-8 and TRBJ2-7, the CDR3 gives the full variable domain: GAGVSQSPRYKVAKRGQDVALRCDPISGHVSLFWYQQALGQGPEFLTYFQNEAQLDKSGLPSDRFFAERPEGSVSTLKIQRTQQEDSAVYLCASSPREGGRAYEQYFGPGTRLTVT.

The chain carries TRBV7-9 and TRBJ1-1, with 7 nucleotides matching TRBD1. CDR1 is SEHNR and CDR2 is FQNEAQ in the germline V gene (reference sequence). V was pared by 5 bases and J by 5 bases, with 11 bases of the junction left unmatched. The CDR3 runs to 15 residues. The CDR3 nucleotides read TGTGCCAGCAGCCTATTTAGGGGCAGGGGGACTGAAGCTTTCTTT. Amino acids: CASSLFRGRGTEAFF. The full variable domain, in which reference TRBV7-9 and TRBJ1-1 provide the parts outside the CDR3, is DTGVSQNPRHKITKRGQNVTFRCDPISEHNRLYWYRQTLGQGPEFLTYFQNEAQLEKSRLLSDRFSAERPKGSFSTLEIQRTEQGDSAMYLCASSLFRGRGTEAFFGQGTRLTVV.

There are a few counts of this clone. This sequence joins TRBV5-6 and TRBJ1-1, with D possibly TRBD1 on 6 matching bases. This CDR3 has 16 amino acids. Trimming shortened V by 4 bases and J by 3 bases, and 19 bases separated the two germline ends. The V gene's germline CDR1 is SGHDT and CDR2 YYEEEE. The CDR3 sequence: CASSPNLFNRDTEAFF. In nucleotides, the CDR3 is TGTGCCAGCAGCCCAAACCTATTTAACAGGGACACTGAAGCTTTCTTT.

This rearrangement joins TRBV9 to TRBJ2-5; possibly TRBD1 or TRBD2 for D (7 bases each). Germline loops: CDR1 SGDLS, CDR2 YYNGEE. CDR3 length: 15 amino acids. V was trimmed by 4 bases and J by 5 bases, leaving 18 bases between them. The CDR3 DNA reads as TGTGCCAGCAGCTACGGCAGGGGGGGCATCGAGACCCAGTACTTC. This encodes CASSYGRGGIETQYF.

The V call is TRBV29-1, the J call TRBJ1-4; the match to TRBD1 covers 9 bases. The length of the CDR3 is 12 residues. The trim removed 7 bases at V and 7 bases at J, leaving 4 bases unmatched. Looked up from germline, CDR1 is SQVTM and CDR2 is ANQGSEA. The CDR3 here is CSARGQGEKLFF. The CDR3 nucleotides are TGCAGCGCGAGGGGACAGGGTGAAAAACTGTTTTTT.

The CDR3 DNA follows: TGTGCCAGCAGTTTAGTGCGGGGGCGCACAGATACGCAGTATTTT. It is translated as CASSLVRGRTDTQYF. This chain uses TRBV27 with TRBJ2-3; D perhaps matches TRBD2 (7 bases). Germline V gene data show CDR1 as MNHEY and CDR2 as SMNVEV (reference sequence). The CDR3 runs to 15 residues. Trimming shortened V by 2 bases and J by 1 base, and 10 bases separated the two germline ends.

J is TRBJ2-5 and V is TRBV7-6; no firm D call. The CDR3 length is 14 residues. V was shortened by 1 base and J by 4 bases, with 10 bases between the two germline ends. The germline CDR1 and CDR2 sequences are SGHVS and FNYEAQ. CDR3 amino acids: CASSLVGSPETQYF. CDR3 DNA: TGTGCCAGCAGCTTAGTGGGTTCCCCAGAGACCCAGTACTTC.

The chain links TRBV15 to TRBJ2-2; D perhaps matches TRBD1 (5 bases). Trimming shortened V by 2 bases and J by 5 bases, and 12 bases separated the two germline ends. The CDR3 is 15 amino acids. CDR1 is LNHNV and CDR2 is YYDKDF in the germline V gene (reference sequence). The CDR3 here is CATSRFRGRTGELFF. The CDR3 DNA sequence: TGTGCCACCAGCAGATTTAGGGGCCGGACCGGGGAGCTGTTTTTT.

The chain's CDR3 is CASSPDGYNEQFF. As DNA, the CDR3 is TGTGCCAGCAGCCCGGACGGGTACAATGAGCAGTTCTTC. This chain connects TRBV7-6 to TRBJ2-1, with D unclear. The CDR3 is 13 residues long. Germline V gene lookup returns CDR1 SGHVS and CDR2 FNYEAQ. V shed 5 bases and J shed 4 bases, with 9 bases lying between them. The full variable domain, rest sourced from reference TRBV7-6 and TRBJ2-1, is GAGVSQSPRYKVTKRGQDVALRCDPISGHVSLYWYRQALGQGPEFLTYFNYEAQQDKSGLPNDRFSAERPEGSISTLTIQRTEQRDSAMYRCASSPDGYNEQFFGPGTRLTVL.

This clone was recorded once. This chain joins TRBV19 and TRBJ2-7; the D gene could be TRBD1 or TRBD2 (5 bases each). CDR3 length: 17 amino acids. Between the trimmed V and J ends, which lost 6 bases and 6 bases, there was a span of 27 bases. Germline V gene data show CDR1 as LNHDA and CDR2 as SQIVND (reference sequence). CDR3 residues: CASSAGIGPRLGVEQYF. The DNA of the CDR3 is TGTGCCAGTAGCGCCGGGATCGGCCCCCGCTTAGGGGTCGAGCAGTACTTC.

This clone was seen a single time. The chain couples TRBV6-1 to TRBJ1-2, with a weak D call TRBD1 (5 bases). There are 16 residues in the CDR3. Germline V CDR1 and CDR2: MNHNS, SASEGT. Trimming shortened V by 1 base and J by 14 bases, and 26 bases separated the two germline ends. CDR3 residues: CASSEGPTRVLGLQTF. The CDR3 DNA sequence: TGTGCCAGCAGTGAAGGCCCGACAAGGGTCTTGGGACTACAGACCTTC.

The chain joins TRBV4-3 to TRBJ2-5; D could derive from TRBD1 or TRBD2 (6 bases each). With 0 bases removed from V and 5 bases from J, the gap between germline ends came to 16 bases. This CDR3 has 16 amino acids. Germline CDR1 and CDR2: LGHNA and YSLEER. CDR3 sequence reads: CASSQEVGGLGETQYF. CDR3 nucleotides: TGCGCCAGCAGCCAAGAGGTGGGGGGCCTGGGGGAGACCCAGTACTTC.

Points on this clone: At one end, the junction sequence differs from germline, possibly due to a read error. This chain uses TRBV6-1 with TRBJ2-3, with D perhaps matching TRBD1 (5 bases). Germline assignment: CDR1 MNHNS and CDR2 SASEGT. This CDR3 region has 12 residues. The CDR3 DNA sequence: TGTGCCAGCAGAGAGGACAATCCCTCCGTTGTTTTT. Translated, it gives CASREDNPSVVF.

The chain uses TRBV19 and TRBJ2-1; D is unresolved. Germline-derived CDR1 and CDR2 are LNHDA and SQIVND (reference sequence). CDR3 size: 13 residues. V lost 4 bases and J 4 bases, leaving 8 bases between the germline ends. CDR3 sequence reads: CASSKLVYNEQFF. The DNA of the CDR3 is TGTGCCAGTAGTAAACTGGTATACAATGAGCAGTTCTTC. Drawing the rest from reference TRBV19 and TRBJ2-1, the complete variable domain is DGGITQSPKYLFRKEGQNVTLSCEQNLNHDAMYWYRQDPGQGLRLIYYSQIVNDFQKGDIAEGYSVSREKKESFPLTVTSAQKNPTAFYLCASSKLVYNEQFFGPGTRLTVL.

V gene TRBV6-1 combines with J gene TRBJ1-4; D unresolved. The CDR3 is made up of 15 amino acids. Germline values: CDR1 MNHNS, CDR2 SASEGT. Trimming cost V 3 bases and J 5 bases, with 13 bases left between them. CDR3 sequence (DNA): TGTGCCAGCAGTGACTCGGGGTTGACGAATGAAAAACTGTTTTTT. Encoded protein: CASSDSGLTNEKLFF.

The rearrangement links TRBV27 to TRBJ2-3, with 9 bases that match TRBD1. V dropped 5 bases and J dropped 1; count of bases not matched to a gene: 10. The CDR3 runs to 17 residues. Germline V gene lookup returns CDR1 MNHEY and CDR2 SMNVEV (reference sequence). CDR3 nucleotide sequence: TGTGCCAGCAGTATCCTAGGGACAGGGTTGGGCACAGATACGCAGTATTTT. Protein sequence: CASSILGTGLGTDTQYF.

The chain carries TRBV10-3 and TRBJ2-2, with 7 nucleotides matching TRBD1. V lost 8 bases, J lost 0 bases, and 15 bases stayed unmatched. Germline CDR1 reads ENHRY; CDR2 reads SYGVKD. The CDR3 totals 18 residues. The CDR3 coding sequence is TGTGCCATCTCCGGTCGCGCACAGGGGTTCGCGAACACCGGGGAGCTGTTTTTT. Encoded protein: CAISGRAQGFANTGELFF.

This clone has only a few counts. The rearrangement uses TRBV28 and TRBJ1-5; 8 positions agree with TRBD1. Germline lookup yields CDR1 MDHEN and CDR2 SYDVKM. CDR3 length equals 16 residues. Germline trimming cut 9 bases from V and 0 bases from J; bases unmatched to any gene: 10. The CDR3 is CASVIDRGYSNQPQHF. In nucleotides, the CDR3 is TGTGCCAGTGTGATTGACAGGGGCTATAGCAATCAGCCCCAGCATTTT.

Only a few counts were recorded for this clone. The chain recombines TRBV6-5 with TRBJ1-1, with D unclear. From germline, CDR1 is MNHEY and CDR2 SVGAGI. V shed 7 bases and J shed 0 bases, with 9 bases lying between them. CDR3 length equals 13 residues. The CDR3 nucleotides read TGTGCCAGCACTCGGAACCTGAACACTGAAGCTTTCTTT. Encoded protein: CASTRNLNTEAFF.